The 24 T cell receptor beta chains presented below share a single source sample, sequenced in a study of blood T cell repertoires in COVID-19. Sequenced by immunoSEQ multiplex PCR; TCRdb stores in-frame clones only, minus some. The table includes around 250,000 clones, around 87% detected once. The sequencing input was peripheral blood. Source of these receptors: a woman aged 70-85 years with active or convalescent COVID-19.

This chain links TRBV7-8 with TRBJ1-2; no clear D gene. Looked up from germline, CDR1 is SGHVS and CDR2 is FQNEAQ. This CDR3 has 16 amino acids. Trimming took off 3 bases at V and 7 bases at J, with 21 bases between the two ends. This CDR3 is CASSFNRQETLLGYTF. The CDR3 nucleotides are TGTGCCAGCAGCTTTAACCGCCAAGAGACTCTACTTGGCTACACCTTC.

The chain has TRBV5-1 and TRBJ2-3; D not resolved. This CDR3 is built from 14 residues. Germline V gene sequence: CDR1 SGHRS, CDR2 YFSETQ. With 2 bases removed from V and 6 bases from J, the gap between germline ends came to 13 bases. CDR3 in DNA: TGCGCCAGCAGCTTTAACAGAGATATCGATACGCAGTATTTT. Translating gives CASSFNRDIDTQYF.

The sample holds a few counts of this clone. The CDR3 loop is CASSLTSSVHEQYF. The CDR3, as DNA: TGTGCCAGTAGCCTTACCTCATCGGTCCACGAGCAGTACTTC. The chain links TRBV19 to TRBJ2-7; D is unclear. Germline V lookup: CDR1 LNHDA, CDR2 SQIVND (reference sequence). This CDR3 comprises 14 residues. V lost 6 bases to trimming and J lost 5 bases, with 17 bases between them. The complete variable domain, with remaining parts taken from reference TRBV19 and TRBJ2-7, reads DGGITQSPKYLFRKEGQNVTLSCEQNLNHDAMYWYRQDPGQGLRLIYYSQIVNDFQKGDIAEGYSVSREKKESFPLTVTSAQKNPTAFYLCASSLTSSVHEQYFGPGTRLTVT.

The chain recombines TRBV4-3 with TRBJ2-4; D may be TRBD1 (5 bases). The V gene lost 1 base and the J gene lost 8 bases, with 15 bases spanning the gap. CDR3 length: 15 amino acids. The germline CDR1 and CDR2 sequences are LGHNA and YSLEER. The CDR3 region has the DNA TGCGCCAGCAGCCAAGCTCAGGGCGGTATCTACATTCAGTACTTC. Its translation is CASSQAQGGIYIQYF.

This chain uses TRBV12-5 with TRBJ1-3, with D uncertain. Trimming removed 5 bases from V and 0 bases from J, with 8 bases in between. The CDR3 spans 14 residues. Germline V gives CDR1 LGHNT, CDR2 FRNRAP. DNA of the CDR3: TGTGCTAGTGGTCCCTTTCCCTCTGGAAACACCATATATTTT. It is translated as CASGPFPSGNTIYF.

The V gene is TRBV5-6, the J gene TRBJ2-1; 8 bases match TRBD1. Germline CDR1 SGHDT, CDR2 YYEEEE. The CDR3 is 12 amino acids. Trimming took 4 bases from V and 10 from J; bases not matched to a gene: 4. CDR3 residues: CASSLWTGEQFF. Here the CDR3 DNA reads TGTGCCAGCAGCCTCTGGACAGGGGAGCAGTTCTTC.

J is TRBJ2-7 and V is TRBV6-5, with 10 bases aligning to TRBD1. The junction had 7 bases not matched to a gene; V was cut back by 9 bases and J by 2 bases. Germline V lookup: CDR1 MNHEY, CDR2 SVGAGI. The CDR3 is 14 amino acids. The CDR3 region has the DNA TGTGCCAGTGTCCGGGACAGGGGAGCCTACGAGCAGTACTTC. This gives the protein CASVRDRGAYEQYF.

The rearrangement links TRBV19 to TRBJ1-5, with TRBD1 matching 10 bases. Germline V CDR1 and CDR2: LNHDA, SQIVND (reference sequence). Losses at the gene ends were 4 bases for V and 7 bases for J; bases not matched to a gene: 7. The CDR3 has 15 residues. The DNA of the CDR3 is TGTGCCAGTAGTACCCGACAGGGGGCAGGGCAGCCCCAGCATTTT. This gives the protein CASSTRQGAGQPQHF.

The chain recombines TRBV9 with TRBJ1-3; 7 positions match TRBD1. Germline V lookup: CDR1 SGDLS, CDR2 YYNGEE. V lost 0 bases, J lost 2 bases, and 2 bases stayed unmatched. This CDR3 contains 15 residues. The CDR3 sequence: CASSVGGQPGNTIYF. The CDR3 nucleotides are TGTGCCAGCAGCGTAGGGGGACAGCCTGGAAACACCATATATTTT.

The chain has TRBV15 and TRBJ1-5; D might be TRBD1 (5 bases). The germline V and J ends were trimmed by 0 bases and 7 bases, with 13 bases remaining between them. From germline, CDR1 is LNHNV and CDR2 YYDKDF (reference sequence). This CDR3 has 15 amino acids. The CDR3 spells CATSREGTFRQPQHF. The CDR3, as DNA: TGTGCCACCAGCAGAGAAGGGACTTTTAGACAGCCCCAGCATTTT.

This chain links TRBV12-5 with TRBJ2-7; the match to TRBD2 covers 8 bases. The ends lost 3 bases at V and 2 bases at J; junction bases unmatched: 15. The CDR3 is 18 residues long. CDR1 LGHNT and CDR2 FRNRAP come from the germline V gene. CDR3 sequence reads: CASGFLALERGGTYEQYF. For the CDR3, the DNA is TGTGCTAGTGGTTTTTTGGCCCTCGAACGGGGGGGCACCTACGAGCAGTACTTC.

The CDR3: CAIRLDTFSGNTIYF. CDR3 in DNA: TGTGCCATCAGATTGGACACCTTCTCTGGAAACACCATATATTTT. This chain connects TRBV10-3 to TRBJ1-3, with D maybe TRBD1 (5 bases). Germline loops: CDR1 ENHRY, CDR2 SYGVKD. Trimming took 6 bases from V and 0 from J, leaving 12 bases between them. The CDR3 length is 15 residues.

The CDR3 here is CASSESRTSGNEQFF. DNA of the CDR3: TGTGCCAGCAGTGAATCTCGGACTTCGGGGAATGAGCAGTTCTTC. This chain connects TRBV25-1 to TRBJ2-1, with a weak D call TRBD2 (5 bases). Trimming cost V 1 base and J 7 bases, with 14 bases left between them. Germline V lookup: CDR1 MGHDK, CDR2 SYGVNS. The CDR3 length is 15 residues.

V is TRBV7-2 and J is TRBJ1-1; D possibly corresponds to TRBD1 (5 bases). Germline V CDR1 and CDR2: SGHTA, FQGNSA. The CDR3 extends over 12 amino acids. Trimming took 3 bases from V and 8 from J, leaving 10 bases between them. The CDR3 region is CASSFWGREAFF. CDR3 nucleotide sequence: TGTGCCAGCAGCTTTTGGGGGAGGGAAGCTTTCTTT.

This chain connects TRBV5-1 to TRBJ2-3, with D possibly being TRBD1 (6 bases). The CDR3 extends over 14 amino acids. Per the germline V gene, CDR1 is SGHRS and CDR2 is YFSETQ. V shed 3 bases and J shed 2 bases, with 10 bases lying between them. The CDR3 nucleotides are TGCGCCAGCAGCTCGGGGACAAACACAGATACGCAGTATTTT. It encodes CASSSGTNTDTQYF.

The genes are TRBV6-6 and TRBJ1-5; possible D gene TRBD1, 5 bases. V lost 5 bases to trimming and J lost 9 bases, with 8 bases between them. Germline CDR1 is MNHNY and CDR2 is SVGAGI (reference sequence). This CDR3 has 11 amino acids. The DNA of the CDR3 is TGTGCCAGCAGTGACGGGGGGCCCCAGCATTTT. Translated, it gives CASSDGGPQHF.

This clone came up once. Other DNA sequences from this sample encode an identical CDR3 as well. The chain combines TRBV20-1 with TRBJ1-4; D is unresolved. Trimming shortened V by 6 bases and J by 8 bases, and 10 bases separated the two germline ends. There are 11 residues in the CDR3. Germline V gives CDR1 DFQATT, CDR2 SNEGSKA (reference sequence). The CDR3 loop is CSARVREKLFF. The CDR3 region has the DNA TGCAGTGCGAGGGTCAGGGAAAAACTGTTTTTT.

This sequence joins TRBV18 and TRBJ2-3, with 7 positions matching TRBD2. Germline assignment: CDR1 KGHSH and CDR2 LQKENI. V trimming: 5 bases; J trimming: 3 bases; junction bases outside the gene matches: 8. CDR3 length: 15 amino acids. The CDR3 DNA follows: TGTGCCAGCTCATACTCTAGCGGAATTACAGATACGCAGTATTTT. Residues: CASSYSSGITDTQYF.

The table lists this clone with a few counts. The chain employs TRBV19 and TRBJ1-2; D remains unclear. The germline CDR1 and CDR2 sequences are LNHDA and SQIVND (reference sequence). V lost 5 bases, J lost 4 bases, and 8 bases lay in between. This CDR3 spans 12 amino acids. The CDR3 here is CASSERVYGYTF. The CDR3 nucleotides are TGTGCCAGTAGTGAGAGGGTCTATGGCTACACCTTC.

This clone is a singleton in its sample. V and J are TRBV5-4 and TRBJ2-2; 8 positions agree with TRBD1. V gave up 3 bases and J gave up 5 bases; unmatched junction bases: 9. The CDR3 is made up of 16 amino acids. Germline V CDR1 and CDR2: SGHNT, YYREEE (reference sequence). This CDR3 is CASSSDLDRATGELFF. DNA of the CDR3: TGTGCCAGCAGCTCCGACCTGGACAGGGCAACCGGGGAGCTGTTTTTT. Supplemented by reference TRBV5-4 and TRBJ2-2, the full variable domain reads ETGVTQSPTHLIKTRGQQVTLRCSSQSGHNTVSWYQQALGQGPQFIFQYYREEENGRGNFPPRFSGLQFPNYSSELNVNALELDDSALYLCASSSDLDRATGELFFGEGSRLTVL.

The rearrangement links TRBV24-1 to TRBJ1-5, with TRBD1 as a possible D gene (5 bases). Germline CDR1 is KGHDR and CDR2 is SFDVKD. The CDR3 extends over 14 amino acids. V dropped 4 bases and J dropped 7 bases, with 13 bases sitting between them. This CDR3 reads CATSEGGLEQPQHF. The CDR3 DNA follows: TGTGCCACCAGTGAGGGGGGACTCGAGCAGCCCCAGCATTTT.

V and J are TRBV3-1 (or the pseudogene TRBV3-2) and TRBJ1-2; TRBD1 matches 11 bases. Germline CDR1 reads LGHDT; CDR2 reads YNNKEL (reference sequence). J gave up 8 bases and V 5 bases, and 4 bases lay outside the gene matches. The length of the CDR3 is 13 residues. The CDR3 protein is CASSGQGAAGYTF. CDR3 bases: TGTGCCAGCAGCGGACAGGGGGCGGCGGGCTACACCTTC.

The CDR3 protein is CASNTGVQPQHF. Here the CDR3 DNA reads TGTGCCAGTAATACAGGGGTTCAGCCCCAGCATTTT. The rearrangement uses TRBV19 and TRBJ1-5; 7 bases match TRBD1. Germline values: CDR1 LNHDA, CDR2 SQIVND (reference sequence). Trimming at V came to 7 bases and at J to 6 bases, leaving 3 bases not matched to a gene. The CDR3 covers 12 residues.

The chain joins TRBV19 to TRBJ1-2; a weak D match, TRBD1 (6 bases). The germline CDR1 and CDR2 sequences are LNHDA and SQIVND (reference sequence). This CDR3 is 16 amino acids long. V was clipped by 4 bases and J by 8 bases, with 23 bases between them. The CDR3 DNA is TGTGCCAGTAGTACGGATTCGGGGTTCGGGGGGGGCGGCTACACCTTC. This translates into CASSTDSGFGGGGYTF.